This TCR beta chain derives from a study of blood T cell repertoires in COVID-19. Study-wide background: Donors in the United States, Italy and Spain gave samples during acute or convalescent COVID-19. Sources were T cells, B-cell-depleted T cells, or PBMCs; the material itself was cDNA or gDNA.

The CDR3 has 17 amino acids. V shed 0 bases and J 1 base; nucleotides not matched to a gene: 8. Germline CDR1 is SGHRS and CDR2 is YFSETQ. As originally analysed: Reference gene primer amplification gave nucleated cell count estimates. The method was immunoSEQ multiplex PCR; TCRdb's version includes in-frame clones alone and lacks a portion of them. V, J and clone size derive from that table, while D and trimming were established from the DNA sequence. The sample records some 78,000 clones, roughly 86% being singletons. Sequencing used peripheral blood. This chain uses TRBV5-1 with TRBJ2-5; 8 positions agree with TRBD2. This clonotype originated in a man in his fifties with active or convalescent COVID-19. For the CDR3, the DNA is TGCGCCAGCAGCTTGGGGGTCCTGACTAGCGCCCAAGAGACCCAGTACTTC. Its translation is CASSLGVLTSAQETQYF.